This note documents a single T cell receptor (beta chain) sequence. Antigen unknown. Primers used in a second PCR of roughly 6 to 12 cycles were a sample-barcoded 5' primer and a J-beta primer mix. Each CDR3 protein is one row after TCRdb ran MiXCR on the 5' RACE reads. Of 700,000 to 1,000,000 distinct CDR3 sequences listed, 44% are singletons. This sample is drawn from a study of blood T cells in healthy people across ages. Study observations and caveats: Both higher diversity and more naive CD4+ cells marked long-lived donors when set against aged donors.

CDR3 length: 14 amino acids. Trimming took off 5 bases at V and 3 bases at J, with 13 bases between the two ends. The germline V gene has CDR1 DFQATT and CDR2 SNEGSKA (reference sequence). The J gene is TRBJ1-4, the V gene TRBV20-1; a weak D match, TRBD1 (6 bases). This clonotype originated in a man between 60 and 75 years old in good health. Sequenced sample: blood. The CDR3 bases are TGCAGTGCTCAAACAGGGAACCCTAATGAAAAACTGTTTTTT. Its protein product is CSAQTGNPNEKLFF.